Here is one T cell receptor (beta chain) with its context. Its cognate antigen is unknown. CDR1 SGHTA and CDR2 FQGNSA come from the germline V gene. V shed 6 bases and J shed 8 bases, with 16 bases lying between them. The CDR3 has 13 residues. Regarding time point: week 11, during vaccination. Topical imiquimod was applied with each vaccine dose, which held 300 ug of mutant IDH1 20-mer peptide. New IDH1-mutant, ATRX-lost WHO grade 3 or 4 astrocytomas occurred in donors. This table comes from immunoSEQ multiplex PCR, and its TCRdb copy is limited to in-frame clones, with some not included. The sample lists about 40,000 clones, 80% occurring once. This sample stems from a study of a mutant IDH1 vaccine in newly diagnosed glioma. Study as a whole: Onset of vaccination occurred 4-6 weeks following radiotherapy alone, or with temozolomide cycles. Therapy received beforehand was radiotherapy, temozolomide, or both, with most patients given both.

The J gene is TRBJ1-2, the V gene TRBV7-2; D gene unclear. The TCR was taken from a woman aged 30 to 39 with glioma. Some clones in this sample may be carry-over from other donors' samples. This sample comprised peripheral blood mononuclear cells (PBMCs), obtained from a glioma patient whose treatment included an IDH1 peptide vaccine. DNA of the CDR3: TGTGCCAGCAGTCTTAGGACTCTGGGGGGCTACACCTTC. It translates to CASSLRTLGGYTF.